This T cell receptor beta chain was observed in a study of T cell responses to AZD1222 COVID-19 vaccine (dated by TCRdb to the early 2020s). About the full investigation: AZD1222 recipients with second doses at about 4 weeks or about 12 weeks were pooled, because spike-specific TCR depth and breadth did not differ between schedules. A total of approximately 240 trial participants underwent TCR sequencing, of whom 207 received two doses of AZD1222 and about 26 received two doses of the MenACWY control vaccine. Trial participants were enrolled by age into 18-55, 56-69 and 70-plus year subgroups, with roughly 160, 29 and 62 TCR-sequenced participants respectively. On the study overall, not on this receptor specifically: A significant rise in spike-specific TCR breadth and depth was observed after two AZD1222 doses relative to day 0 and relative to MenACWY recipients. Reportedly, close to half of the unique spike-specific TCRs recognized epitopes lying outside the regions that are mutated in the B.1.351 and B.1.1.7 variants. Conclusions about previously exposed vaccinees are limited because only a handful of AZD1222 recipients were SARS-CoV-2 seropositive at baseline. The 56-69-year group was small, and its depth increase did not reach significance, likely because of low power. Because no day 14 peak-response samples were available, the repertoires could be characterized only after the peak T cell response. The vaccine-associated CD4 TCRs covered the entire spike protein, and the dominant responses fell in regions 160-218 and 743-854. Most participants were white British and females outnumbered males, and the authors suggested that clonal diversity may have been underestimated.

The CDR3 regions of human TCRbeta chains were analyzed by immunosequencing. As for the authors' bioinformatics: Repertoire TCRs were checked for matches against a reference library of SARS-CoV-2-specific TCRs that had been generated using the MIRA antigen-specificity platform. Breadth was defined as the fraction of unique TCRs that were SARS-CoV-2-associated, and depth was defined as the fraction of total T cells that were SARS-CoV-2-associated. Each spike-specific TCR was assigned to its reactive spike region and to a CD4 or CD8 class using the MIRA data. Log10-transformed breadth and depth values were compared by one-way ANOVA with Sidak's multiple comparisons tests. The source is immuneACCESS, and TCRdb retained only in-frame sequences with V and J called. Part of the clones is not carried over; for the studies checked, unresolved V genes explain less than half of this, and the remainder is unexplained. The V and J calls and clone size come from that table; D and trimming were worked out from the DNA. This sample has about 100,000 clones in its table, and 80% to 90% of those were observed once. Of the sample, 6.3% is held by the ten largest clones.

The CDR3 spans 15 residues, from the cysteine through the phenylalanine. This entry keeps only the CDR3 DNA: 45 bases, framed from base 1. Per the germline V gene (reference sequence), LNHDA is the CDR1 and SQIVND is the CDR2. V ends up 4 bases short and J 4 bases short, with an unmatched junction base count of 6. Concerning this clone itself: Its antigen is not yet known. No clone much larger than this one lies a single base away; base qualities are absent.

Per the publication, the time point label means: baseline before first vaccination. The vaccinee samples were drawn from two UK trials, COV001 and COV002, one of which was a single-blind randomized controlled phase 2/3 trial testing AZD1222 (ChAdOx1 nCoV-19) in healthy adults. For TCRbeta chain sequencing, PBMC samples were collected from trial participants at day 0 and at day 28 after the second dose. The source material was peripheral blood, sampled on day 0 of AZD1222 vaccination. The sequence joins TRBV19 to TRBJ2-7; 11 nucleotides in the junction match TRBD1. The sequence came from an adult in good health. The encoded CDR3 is CASSTSGQGGYEQYF. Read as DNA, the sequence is TGTGCCAGTAGTACCTCGGGACAGGGGGGATACGAGCAGTACTTC.